The entry that follows covers one TCR beta chain sequence. The CDR3 runs 15 residues. The germline CDR1 and CDR2 sequences are SNHLY and FYNNEI. With 6 bases clipped from V and 2 bases from J, the junction kept 7 bases outside the gene matches. Using a J-beta primer mix together with a sample-barcoded 5' primer, a second PCR was run for 7 to 11 cycles. TCRdb used MiXCR to reprocess the 5' RACE reads, holding one entry per CDR3 protein. The sample gives 600,000 or so distinct CDR3 sequences, under 25% of which show up once; more than 3% is in the top ten. This sample was taken from a study of blood T cells in healthy people across ages.

The receptor comes from a man in his sixties or seventies in good health. V is TRBV2 and J is TRBJ2-5; 9 nucleotides align to TRBD2. The sample consisted of blood. CDR3 nucleotide sequence: TGTGCCAGCAGATCTAGCGGGACGGTACAAGAGACCCAGTACTTC. This gives the protein CASRSSGTVQETQYF.